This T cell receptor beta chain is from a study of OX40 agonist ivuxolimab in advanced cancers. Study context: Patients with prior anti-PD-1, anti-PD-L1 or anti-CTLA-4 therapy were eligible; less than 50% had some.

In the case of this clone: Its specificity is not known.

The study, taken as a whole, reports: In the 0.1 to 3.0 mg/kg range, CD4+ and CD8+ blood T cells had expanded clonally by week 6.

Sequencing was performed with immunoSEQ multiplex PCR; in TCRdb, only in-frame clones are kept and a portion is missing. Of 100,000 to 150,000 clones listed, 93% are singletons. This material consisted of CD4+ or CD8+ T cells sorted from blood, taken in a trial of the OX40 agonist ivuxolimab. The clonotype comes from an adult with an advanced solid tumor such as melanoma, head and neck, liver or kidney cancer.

The CDR3 is CAWSVAQPGPYEQYF. CDR3 nucleotides: TGTGCCTGGAGTGTAGCACAGCCGGGGCCCTACGAGCAGTACTTC. This chain uses TRBV30 with TRBJ2-7, with D possibly being TRBD1 or TRBD2 (5 bases each). The V end was cut by 0 bases, the J end by 2 bases, with 14 bases between. The CDR3 sequence is 15 residues long. The germline CDR1 and CDR2 sequences are GTSNPN and SVGIG (reference sequence). Full variable domain (missing parts from reference TRBV30 and TRBJ2-7): SQTIHQWPATLVQPVGSPLSLECTVEGTSNPNLYWYRQAAGRGLQLLFYSVGIGQISSEVPQNLSASRPQDRQFILSSKKLLLSDSGFYLCAWSVAQPGPYEQYFGPGTRLTVT.